This TCR beta chain derives from a study of spatial heterogeneity in lung cancer. This clonotype appeared a few times. A junction end diverges from the germline sequence, so it may reflect a read error. The time point was: blood at routine non-recurrence follow-up after resection. One entry per CDR3 protein, called by TCRdb with MiXCR from the 5' RACE reads. The data hold approximately 39,000 distinct CDR3 sequences, with more than 6.5% observed a single time. This CDR3 spans 14 amino acids. The germline V gene has CDR1 LGHNA and CDR2 YNFKEQ. Sequenced material: PBMCs, taken at follow-up. The TCR originated in a male donor with early-stage non-small cell lung cancer. The chain recombines TRBV4-2 with TRBJ2-5; the D is unclear. CDR3 DNA: TGTGTCAGCAGCCAAGAAAGAGGCCAAGAGACCCAGTACTTC. Its translation: CVSSQERGQETQYF.